This TCR beta chain was found in a study of T cell repertoires in cytomegalovirus infection. There are many counts of this clonotype. Antigen: not known. Trimming shortened V by 5 bases and J by 4 bases, and 3 bases separated the two germline ends. The CDR3 runs 11 residues. Germline V lookup: CDR1 MNHEY, CDR2 SMNVEV (reference sequence). In TCRdb, the reads were re-called with MiXCR into one record per CDR3 protein. The sample shows 550,000 to 850,000 distinct CDR3 sequences, roughly 33% of them seen only once. This clonotype originated in a human donor in good health (CMV status not recorded). Some clones in this sample may be carry-over from other donors' samples. The sequences come from cultured PBMCs, collected from culture after CMV antigen stimulation. The chain links TRBV27 to TRBJ2-1, with unresolved D. The CDR3 loop reads CASSMYNEQFF. CDR3 nucleotide sequence: TGTGCCAGCAGTATGTACAATGAGCAGTTCTTC.